These 28 T cell receptor beta chains originate from one sample sequenced in a study of regulatory and conventional T cells in RAG deficiency. Assay: immunoSEQ multiplex PCR; the TCRdb copy retains only in-frame clones and omits some. The sample consists of around 31,000 clones, 80% to 90% of them appearing once. These data were also filed under a second study, of regulatory T cells. That report adds: Primers: 52 TRBV forward and 13 TRBJ reverse.

Material: CD8+ T cells sorted from blood. Source of these receptors: a human donor in good health.

The chain has TRBV5-6 and TRBJ2-3; D remains unclear. The CDR3 extends over 16 amino acids. The ends were cut back, 2 bases at V and 1 base at J, with 14 bases in the middle. Germline V gene sequence: CDR1 SGHDT, CDR2 YYEEEE. The CDR3 loop is CASSLLGQCCTDTQYF. For the CDR3, the DNA is TGTGCCAGCAGCTTATTAGGCCAGTGCTGCACAGATACGCAGTATTTT.

The V gene is TRBV27, the J gene TRBJ2-7, with D perhaps TRBD2 (7 bases). Germline lookup yields CDR1 MNHEY and CDR2 SMNVEV (reference sequence). This CDR3 spans 14 amino acids. The V gene lost 2 bases and the J gene lost 4 bases, with 12 bases spanning the gap. As DNA, the CDR3 is TGTGCCAGCAGTTTACGGGGGGCGGCGTACGAGCAGTACTTC. Translating gives CASSLRGAAYEQYF.

The V call is TRBV29-1, the J call TRBJ1-1; 7 bases align to TRBD1. Germline lookup yields CDR1 SQVTM and CDR2 ANQGSEA. The CDR3 length is 15 residues. The V gene end was trimmed by 4 bases and the J gene end by 2 bases; junction bases not matched to a gene: 10. CDR3: CSVVGTAQLNTEAFF. Written as DNA, the CDR3 is TGCAGCGTTGTTGGGACAGCTCAACTAAACACTGAAGCTTTCTTT. The full variable domain, rest sourced from reference TRBV29-1 and TRBJ1-1, is SAVISQKPSRDICQRGTSLTIQCQVDSQVTMMFWYRQQPGQSLTLIATANQGSEATYESGFVIDKFPISRPNLTFSTLTVSNMSPEDSSIYLCSVVGTAQLNTEAFFGQGTRLTVV.

Only one count was recorded for this clone. The J gene is TRBJ2-7, the V gene TRBV10-3; TRBD1 matches 8 bases. The trim removed 2 bases at V and 5 bases at J, leaving 5 bases unmatched. Germline CDR1 and CDR2: ENHRY and SYGVKD. The CDR3 runs to 14 residues. Here the CDR3 DNA reads TGTGCCATCAGTGAGCAGGACAGGGACGACGAGCAGTACTTC. Protein product: CAISEQDRDDEQYF.

The V gene is TRBV9, the J gene TRBJ2-1; possibly TRBD1 or TRBD2 for D (6 bases each). Per germline, CDR1 SGDLS and CDR2 YYNGEE. This CDR3 has 15 amino acids. Trimming took off 4 bases at V and 8 bases at J, with 19 bases between the two ends. In nucleotides, the CDR3 is TGTGCCAGCAGCTATACCGGGACGGGGGCCGATGAGCAGTTCTTC. It is translated as CASSYTGTGADEQFF.

The V call is TRBV28, the J call TRBJ1-4; unclear D gene. V shed 6 bases and J shed 3 bases, with 14 bases lying between them. CDR3 size: 15 residues. Per germline, CDR1 MDHEN and CDR2 SYDVKM. The CDR3 loop is CASSPQVLANEKLFF. CDR3 DNA sequence: TGTGCCAGCAGCCCGCAGGTTTTAGCTAATGAAAAACTGTTTTTT.

The chain recombines TRBV6-5 with TRBJ2-5, with 7 bases that match TRBD2. V trimming: 8 bases; J trimming: 1 base; junction bases outside the gene matches: 7. Germline V gives CDR1 MNHEY, CDR2 SVGAGI. The CDR3 is 14 amino acids. CDR3 bases: TGTGCCAGCGGTCCTAGCGGCTTCCAAGAGACCCAGTACTTC. It codes for CASGPSGFQETQYF.

This chain uses TRBV27 with TRBJ2-3; 9 positions match TRBD2. The length of the CDR3 is 16 residues. Trimming cost V 0 bases and J 2 bases; bases outside gene matches: 3. Per germline, CDR1 MNHEY and CDR2 SMNVEV (reference sequence). CDR3 residues: CASSLSLAGSTDTQYF. The CDR3 DNA reads TGTGCCAGCAGTTTATCGCTAGCGGGATCCACAGATACGCAGTATTTT.

The gene calls are TRBV9 and TRBJ2-5, with 8 bases aligning to TRBD2. The end of the DNA fits TRBJ2-7 better, so the J call may be wrong. Germline values: CDR1 SGDLS, CDR2 YYNGEE. The CDR3 contains 14 residues. The CDR3 bases are TGTGCCAGCACCCCGGGGGGGAGCTCCTACGAGCAGTACTTC. Its translation is CASTPGGSSYEQYF.

V and J are TRBV2 and TRBJ2-2; tentative D call: TRBD1 (6 bases). This CDR3 comprises 21 residues. Trimming stripped 5 bases from V and 2 bases from J, with 30 bases between. Germline CDR1 reads SNHLY; CDR2 reads FYNNEI. CDR3 bases: TGTGCCAGCAGTTCCATACAACACCTCCAGGGGCAGGGGACAAACACCGGGGAGCTGTTTTTT. Its translation is CASSSIQHLQGQGTNTGELFF. The full variable domain, with the rest looked up from reference TRBV2 and TRBJ2-2, is EPEVTQTPSHQVTQMGQEVILRCVPISNHLYFYWYRQILGQKVEFLVSFYNNEISEKSEIFDDQFSVERPDGSNFTLKIRSTKLEDSAMYFCASSSIQHLQGQGTNTGELFFGEGSRLTVL.

The chain couples TRBV28 to TRBJ1-6; 10 nucleotides match TRBD1. The CDR3 is 17 amino acids. Germline V gene data show CDR1 as MDHEN and CDR2 as SYDVKM. V dropped 2 bases and J dropped 6; count of bases not matched to a gene: 7. The CDR3 DNA is TGTGCCAGCAGTTTAATGGCGACAGGGGGCCTTAATTCACCCCTCCACTTT. Protein sequence: CASSLMATGGLNSPLHF.

CDR3 protein: CASGPGPYEQYF. In DNA form, the CDR3 reads TGTGCCAGTGGCCCGGGACCCTACGAGCAGTACTTC. This chain connects TRBV5-6 to TRBJ2-7, with D perhaps matching TRBD1 or TRBD2 (5 bases each). Trimming removed 8 bases at V and 2 bases at J, with 11 bases between. CDR3 size: 12 residues. Germline V gene lookup returns CDR1 SGHDT and CDR2 YYEEEE.

The gene calls are TRBV6-5 and TRBJ1-5; D not certain. The ends were cut back, 8 bases at V and 0 bases at J, with 5 bases in the middle. CDR3 length: 12 amino acids. The germline V gene has CDR1 MNHEY and CDR2 SVGAGI. The CDR3 loop is CASSISNQPQHF. The CDR3 DNA reads TGTGCCAGCTCTATTAGCAATCAGCCCCAGCATTTT.

V and J are TRBV4-3 and TRBJ2-7; 11 nucleotides agree with TRBD2. Germline V gives CDR1 LGHNA, CDR2 YSLEER. After removal of 4 bases from V and 2 bases from J, the junction contained 7 bases not matched to a gene. The CDR3 loop spans 16 amino acids. CDR3 DNA: TGCGCCAGCAGCCCCCCCCTAGCGGGGGGCGCCTACGAGCAGTACTTC. Translating gives CASSPPLAGGAYEQYF.

The chain has TRBV25-1 and TRBJ1-1, with D uncertain. Germline assignment: CDR1 MGHDK and CDR2 SYGVNS. V gave up 1 base and J gave up 4 bases, with 13 bases separating them. This CDR3 region has 15 residues. CDR3 sequence: CASSEFDRVGTEAFF. The DNA for the CDR3 is TGTGCCAGCAGTGAATTTGACCGGGTGGGCACTGAAGCTTTCTTT.

CDR3 region: CASSLEGPTFTDTQYF. The CDR3 DNA reads as TGTGCCAGCAGCTTGGAGGGGCCGACCTTCACAGATACGCAGTATTTT. The chain carries TRBV5-8 and TRBJ2-3, with a weak D call TRBD1 (5 bases). Germline V lookup: CDR1 SGHTS, CDR2 YDEGEE. Trimming removed 0 bases at V and 2 bases at J, with 13 bases between. This CDR3 has 16 amino acids.

This clone was found once. The CDR3 DNA is TGTGCCAGCAGTTTGTTAGGACAGGGGCCTGAAAAACTGTTTTTT. Protein: CASSLLGQGPEKLFF. The chain links TRBV27 to TRBJ1-4; 9 nucleotides align to TRBD1. CDR3 length: 15 residues. Germline lookup yields CDR1 MNHEY and CDR2 SMNVEV (reference sequence). V shed 3 bases, J shed 7 bases, and the junction held 6 bases outside the gene matches. The whole variable domain, remainder taken from reference TRBV27 and TRBJ1-4, is EAQVTQNPRYLITVTGKKLTVTCSQNMNHEYMSWYRQDPGLGLRQIYYSMNVEVTDKGDVPEGYKVSRKEKRNFPLILESPSPNQTSLYFCASSLLGQGPEKLFFGSGTQLSVL.

The V call is TRBV15, the J call TRBJ2-3, with D unresolved. In germline, CDR1 is LNHNV, CDR2 YYDKDF (reference sequence). V lost 5 bases and J 2 bases, leaving 14 bases between the germline ends. CDR3 length: 15 residues. The CDR3 spells CATSRWPETTDTQYF. The CDR3 coding sequence is TGTGCCACCAGCCGATGGCCGGAGACCACAGATACGCAGTATTTT.

The chain couples TRBV15 to TRBJ2-7; 11 bases are shared with TRBD2. The junction had 6 bases not matched to a gene; V was cut back by 0 bases and J by 5 bases. Looked up from germline, CDR1 is LNHNV and CDR2 is YYDKDF (reference sequence). The CDR3 is 16 amino acids. CDR3 in amino acids: CATSREISGGAHEQYF. The CDR3 coding sequence is TGTGCCACCAGCAGAGAAATTAGCGGGGGGGCCCACGAGCAGTACTTC. The complete variable domain, with remaining parts taken from reference TRBV15 and TRBJ2-7, reads DAMVIQNPRYQVTQFGKPVTLSCSQTLNHNVMYWYQQKSSQAPKLLFHYYDKDFNNEADTPDNFQSRRPNTSFCFLDIRSPGLGDTAMYLCATSREISGGAHEQYFGPGTRLTVT.

The chain links TRBV28 to TRBJ1-6; 7 bases are a match to TRBD1. From germline, CDR1 is MDHEN and CDR2 SYDVKM. V was pared by 5 bases and J by 7 bases, with 8 bases of the junction left unmatched. CDR3 length equals 15 residues. The chain's CDR3 is CASSVLTGANSPLHF. The CDR3 DNA follows: TGTGCCAGCAGTGTATTAACAGGGGCCAATTCACCCCTCCACTTT.

This chain uses TRBV6-5 with TRBJ2-7; D possibly uses TRBD1 or TRBD2 (5 bases each). The CDR3 runs 13 residues. Germline loops: CDR1 MNHEY, CDR2 SVGAGI. V lost 5 bases and J 6 bases, leaving 14 bases between the germline ends. CDR3 region: CASSPQGTAEQYF. DNA for the CDR3: TGTGCCAGCAGTCCCCAAGGGACGGCCGAGCAGTACTTC.

The chain uses TRBV19 and TRBJ2-1; tentative D call: TRBD1 (6 bases). CDR3 length: 15 residues. Trimming removed 3 bases at V and 7 bases at J, with 16 bases between. Germline V gives CDR1 LNHDA, CDR2 SQIVND (reference sequence). In DNA form, the CDR3 reads TGTGCCAGTAGTATTCTCGCGGACAGAATTAATGAGCAGTTCTTC. It encodes CASSILADRINEQFF.

V gene TRBV28 combines with J gene TRBJ1-1, with D uncertain. The CDR3 sequence is 13 residues long. Germline lookup yields CDR1 MDHEN and CDR2 SYDVKM. Between the trimmed V and J ends, which lost 6 bases and 3 bases, there was a span of 11 bases. The CDR3 DNA sequence: TGTGCCAGCAGCCGACGACATTACACTGAAGCTTTCTTT. Amino acids: CASSRRHYTEAFF.

The chain links TRBV19 to TRBJ1-1; no firm D call. CDR3 length: 16 amino acids. Germline assignment: CDR1 LNHDA and CDR2 SQIVND (reference sequence). V was cut by 3 bases and J by 3 bases, with 17 bases left in between. The CDR3 nucleotides read TGTGCCAGTAGTATGTGGTCCCGGAGCGGTTACACTGAAGCTTTCTTT. Translation: CASSMWSRSGYTEAFF.

This chain uses TRBV4-2 with TRBJ2-7; the match to TRBD2 covers 9 bases. The CDR3 consists of 16 residues. Germline assignment: CDR1 LGHNA and CDR2 YNFKEQ. J lost 1 base, V lost 0 bases, and 4 bases had no gene match. CDR3 region: CASSQDLLAGSYEQYF. The CDR3 region has the DNA TGTGCCAGCAGCCAAGATCTCCTAGCGGGGTCCTACGAGCAGTACTTC.

This clone has more than one count but fewer than ten. This chain links TRBV7-3 with TRBJ2-3, with a possible D match to TRBD1 (8 bases). The CDR3 is 16 amino acids. Germline V lookup: CDR1 SGHTA, CDR2 FQGTGA. V lost 2 bases to trimming and J lost 1 base, with 13 bases between them. The CDR3 region is CASSLATGGGTDTQYF. Written as DNA, the CDR3 is TGTGCCAGCAGCTTAGCAACAGGGGGGGGCACAGATACGCAGTATTTT.

V gene TRBV12-2 combines with J gene TRBJ1-3; the table calls TRBD1, which could not be checked here. TRBV12-2 is assigned pseudogene status. The CDR3 totals 18 residues. The CDR3 DNA sequence: TGTGCAAGTCGCTTAGTGGACAGGGGAGCTTCTAACCGGAACACCATATATTTT. Amino acid sequence: CASRLVDRGASNRNTIYF.

The chain joins TRBV2 to TRBJ1-1; possible D gene TRBD1, 6 bases. The CDR3 is 14 amino acids. The germline CDR1 and CDR2 sequences are SNHLY and FYNNEI. The V end was cut by 8 bases, the J end by 6 bases, with 19 bases between. The CDR3 region has the DNA TGTGCCAGCCAGAGAGGGGGGGGAGAAGCTGAAGCTTTCTTT. Translating gives CASQRGGGEAEAFF.